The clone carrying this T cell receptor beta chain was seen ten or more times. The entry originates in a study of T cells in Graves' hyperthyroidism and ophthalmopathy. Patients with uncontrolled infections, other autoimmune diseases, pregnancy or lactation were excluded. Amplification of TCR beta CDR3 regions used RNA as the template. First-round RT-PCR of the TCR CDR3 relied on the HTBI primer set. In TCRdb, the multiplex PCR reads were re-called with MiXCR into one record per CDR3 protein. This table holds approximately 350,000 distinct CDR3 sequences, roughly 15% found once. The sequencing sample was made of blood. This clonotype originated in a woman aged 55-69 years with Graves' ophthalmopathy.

CDR3: CASSLQPVLEQYF. The DNA of the CDR3 is TGTGCCAGCAGCTTACAGCCAGTACTCGAGCAGTACTTC. The chain couples TRBV11-2 to TRBJ2-7; D remains unclear. Germline V CDR1 and CDR2: SGHAT, FQNNGV. V lost 2 bases and J 6 bases, leaving 11 bases between the germline ends. The CDR3 loop spans 13 amino acids.